The clone carrying this T cell receptor (beta chain) was detected many times. From the 5' RACE reads, TCRdb called clonotypes with MiXCR, one entry per CDR3 protein. The data contain about 42,000 distinct CDR3 sequences, under 25% of them seen just once; the ten biggest clones take up about 4%. The sorted Tregs were CD4+CD25+CD127-/low cells. The length of the CDR3 is 14 residues. V was pared by 2 bases and J by 3 bases, with 8 bases between. Per the germline V gene, CDR1 is SGHAT and CDR2 is FQNNGV. The V call is TRBV11-2, the J call TRBJ2-1; D is unresolved. This sequence was found in a female donor with breast cancer. Sequenced input: Tregs sorted from blood. CDR3 DNA: TGTGCCAGCAGCTTATCCCCAGTCTACAATGAGCAGTTCTTC. Its translation is CASSLSPVYNEQFF.